This T cell receptor (beta chain) was found in a study of blood T cell repertoires in COVID-19. Study-level information: Acute and convalescent COVID-19 samples came from the United States, Italy and Spain. From T cells, B-cell-depleted T cells, or PBMCs came the material, which was cDNA or gDNA.

Those who participated ranged in age from roughly 18 to 90 years and resided in 20 to 25 US areas. Source study methods: How many nucleated cells were present was estimated from reference gene primer amplification. TCRdb's table, derived via immunoSEQ multiplex PCR, lists solely in-frame clones and lacks some. The DNA was the basis for D and trimming; V, J and clone size are from that table. The sample shows more than 250,000 clones, 90% of them seen only once. This CDR3 is built from 14 residues. CDR1 SGHNT and CDR2 YYREEE come from the germline V gene (reference sequence). V gave up 4 bases and J gave up 4 bases; unmatched junction bases: 5.

The clonotype was recovered from a woman aged 18-30 years with acute COVID-19. The chain combines TRBV5-4 with TRBJ2-3; 8 bases fit TRBD1. Specimen: PBMCs or T cells enriched from blood (not recorded which). CDR3 region: CASSPRQGSDTQYF. The CDR3 DNA follows: TGTGCCAGCAGCCCTAGACAGGGGTCAGATACGCAGTATTTT.